One sample yielded the 10 T cell receptor beta chains listed below, sequenced in a study of shared clonotypes between healthy human individuals (dated by TCRdb to the early 2020s). Library generation was performed with the immunoSEQ multiplex PCR assay. In its TCRdb copy, this immuneACCESS table keeps in-frame sequences only and misses some clones. Where compared with another copy, unresolved V genes explain less than half of these, and the others have no known cause. Here the sample has 2,500,000 or so clones; approximately 94% occur a single time. The ten most abundant clones make up about 0.38% of the sample. The sample taken for sequencing was naive CD4+ T cells from PBMCs. What the cell subset or site label conveys for this sample: CD45RA+ positively selected. The receptors stem from a man younger than 35 in good health. Some clones in this sample may be carry-over from other donors' samples.

The chain couples TRBV6-4 to TRBJ2-3, with D perhaps TRBD2 (5 bases). Germline loops: CDR1 MRHNA, CDR2 SNTAGT. V gave up 3 bases and J gave up 4 bases, with 14 bases separating them. The CDR3 is 15 amino acids. The CDR3 nucleotides are TGTGCCAGCAGTGAGAGTTTTGCGGGCCCAGATACGCAGTATTTT. Its protein product is CASSESFAGPDTQYF.

The chain recombines TRBV7-3 with TRBJ1-1, with no clear D. CDR3 length: 13 residues. Trimming left V 2 bases short and J 4 bases short, with 8 bases between. Germline CDR1 is SGHTA and CDR2 is FQGTGA. The CDR3 DNA sequence: TGTGCCAGCAGCTTATTGGGTATCACTGAAGCTTTCTTT. Encoded protein: CASSLLGITEAFF.

Comments on this clone: Distinct nucleotide sequences in the sample also encode this CDR3. This chain uses TRBV30 with TRBJ1-2; D uncertain. This CDR3 comprises 12 residues. V lost 3 bases, J lost 4 bases, and 9 bases lay in between. CDR1 is GTSNPN and CDR2 is SVGIG in the germline V gene (reference sequence). The CDR3 loop reads CAWSPGLYGYTF. The CDR3 DNA reads as TGTGCCTGGAGCCCCGGCCTCTATGGCTACACCTTC. Filled out from reference TRBV30 and TRBJ1-2, the complete variable domain reads SQTIHQWPATLVQPVGSPLSLECTVEGTSNPNLYWYRQAAGRGLQLLFYSVGIGQISSEVPQNLSASRPQDRQFILSSKKLLLSDSGFYLCAWSPGLYGYTFGSGTRLTVV.

This clone was counted a single time. The chain couples TRBV5-1 to TRBJ2-7; unclear D gene. Germline V gene sequence: CDR1 SGHRS, CDR2 YFSETQ. The CDR3 has 14 residues. Between the trimmed V and J ends, which lost 4 bases and 1 base, there was a span of 12 bases. CDR3 bases: TGCGCCAGCAGCGCCCGATCGCGGTCCTACGAGCAGTACTTC. Protein sequence: CASSARSRSYEQYF.

J is TRBJ2-2 and V is TRBV7-2; 9 nucleotides align to TRBD2. The CDR3 has 15 residues. Looked up from germline, CDR1 is SGHTA and CDR2 is FQGNSA. V trimming: 0 bases; J trimming: 8 bases; junction bases outside the gene matches: 4. The CDR3 sequence is CASSLAGSGRGELFF. The CDR3 DNA reads TGTGCCAGCAGCTTAGCGGGGAGCGGGAGGGGGGAGCTGTTTTTT.

With respect to this clone: At the DNA level, this CDR3 is encoded by other sequences in the same sample as well. This chain links TRBV5-1 with TRBJ2-7; D is perhaps TRBD1 (5 bases). Germline V gene lookup returns CDR1 SGHRS and CDR2 YFSETQ. The CDR3 runs 14 residues. The V gene lost 3 bases and the J gene lost 0 bases, with 10 bases spanning the gap. The DNA of the CDR3 is TGCGCCAGCAGCTGGGGCCAGGGCTCCTACGAGCAGTACTTC. Its translation is CASSWGQGSYEQYF.

This rearrangement joins TRBV6-1 to TRBJ2-7; D perhaps matches TRBD1 (6 bases). In germline, CDR1 is MNHNS, CDR2 SASEGT. The V end lost 3 bases, the J end lost 7 bases, and 13 bases lay between the germline ends. This CDR3 is 13 amino acids long. CDR3 loop: CASSDADRTEQYF. The CDR3 DNA reads TGTGCCAGCAGTGACGCCGACAGGACTGAGCAGTACTTC.

The rearrangement uses TRBV18 and TRBJ1-1, with 8 bases fitting TRBD1. The CDR3 contains 16 residues. The ends lost 3 bases at V and 4 bases at J; junction bases unmatched: 10. Germline values: CDR1 KGHSH, CDR2 LQKENI. CDR3 nucleotides: TGTGCCAGCTCACCGAGTCAGACAGGGGTTTTCACTGAAGCTTTCTTT. Protein: CASSPSQTGVFTEAFF.

The chain is built from TRBV7-2 and TRBJ2-7; D not certain. Trimming cost V 1 base and J 5 bases, with 9 bases left between them. This CDR3 comprises 13 residues. The V gene's germline CDR1 is SGHTA and CDR2 FQGNSA. The CDR3 sequence: CASSLVGVDEQYF. The CDR3 nucleotides read TGTGCCAGCAGCTTAGTCGGTGTCGACGAGCAGTACTTC.

The chain links TRBV30 to TRBJ2-3; TRBD2 matches 8 bases. CDR3 length: 15 amino acids. From germline, CDR1 is GTSNPN and CDR2 SVGIG (reference sequence). The V segment lost 0 bases and the J segment 2 bases; nucleotides outside the gene matches: 4. This CDR3 is CAWSVLAAHTDTQYF. Written as DNA, the CDR3 is TGTGCCTGGAGTGTACTAGCGGCCCACACAGATACGCAGTATTTT.